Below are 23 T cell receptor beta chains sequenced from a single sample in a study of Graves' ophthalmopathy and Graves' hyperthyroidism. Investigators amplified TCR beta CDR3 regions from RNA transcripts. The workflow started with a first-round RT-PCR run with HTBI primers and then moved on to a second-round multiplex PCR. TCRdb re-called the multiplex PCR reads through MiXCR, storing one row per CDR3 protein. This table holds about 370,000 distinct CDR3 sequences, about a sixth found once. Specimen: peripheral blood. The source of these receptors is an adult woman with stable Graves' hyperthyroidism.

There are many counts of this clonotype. The CDR3 is CASSAWTGGRETQYF. As DNA, the CDR3 is TGTGCCAGCAGTGCATGGACAGGGGGAAGGGAGACCCAGTACTTC. The chain carries TRBV27 and TRBJ2-5; 10 nucleotides agree with TRBD1. Germline CDR1 reads MNHEY; CDR2 reads SMNVEV (reference sequence). Trimming cost V 5 bases and J 5 bases; bases outside gene matches: 8. CDR3 length: 15 residues.

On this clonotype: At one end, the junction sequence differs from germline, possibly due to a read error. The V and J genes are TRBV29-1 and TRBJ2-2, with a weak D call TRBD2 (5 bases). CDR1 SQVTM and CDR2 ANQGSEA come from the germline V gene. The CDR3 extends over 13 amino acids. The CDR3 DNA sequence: TGCAGCGTTGGCAGACTTAACACCGGGGAGCTGTGTTTT. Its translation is CSVGRLNTGELCF.

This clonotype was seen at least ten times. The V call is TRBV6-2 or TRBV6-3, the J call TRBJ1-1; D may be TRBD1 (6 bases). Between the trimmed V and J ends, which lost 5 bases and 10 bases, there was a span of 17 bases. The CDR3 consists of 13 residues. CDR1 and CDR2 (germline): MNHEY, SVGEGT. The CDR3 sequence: CASSLTGGLPAFF. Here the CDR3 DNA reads TGTGCCAGCAGTCTGACAGGAGGGCTCCCAGCTTTCTTT.

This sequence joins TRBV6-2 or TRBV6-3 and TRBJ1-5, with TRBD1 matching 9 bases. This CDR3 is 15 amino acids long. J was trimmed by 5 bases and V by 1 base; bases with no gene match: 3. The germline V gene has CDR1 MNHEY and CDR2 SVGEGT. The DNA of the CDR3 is TGTGCCAGCAGTTACTATGGACAGGGGTATCAGCCCCAGCATTTT. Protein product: CASSYYGQGYQPQHF.

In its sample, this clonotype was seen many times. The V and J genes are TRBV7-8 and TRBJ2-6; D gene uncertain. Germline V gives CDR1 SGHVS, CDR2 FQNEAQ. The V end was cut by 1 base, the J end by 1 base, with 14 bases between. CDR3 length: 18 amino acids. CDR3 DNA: TGTGCCAGCAGCTTAGGGGCTTACAGCCCGTCTGGGGCCAACGTCCTGACTTTC. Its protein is CASSLGAYSPSGANVLTF. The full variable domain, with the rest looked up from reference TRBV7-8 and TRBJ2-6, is GAGVSQSPRYKVAKRGQDVALRCDPISGHVSLFWYQQALGQGPEFLTYFQNEAQLDKSGLPSDRFFAERPEGSVSTLKIQRTQQEDSAVYLCASSLGAYSPSGANVLTFGAGSRLTVL.

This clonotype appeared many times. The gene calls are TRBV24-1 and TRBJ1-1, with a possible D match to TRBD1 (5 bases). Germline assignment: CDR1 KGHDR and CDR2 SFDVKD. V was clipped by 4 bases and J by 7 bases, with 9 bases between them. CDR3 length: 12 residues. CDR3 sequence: CATSDRDFEAFF. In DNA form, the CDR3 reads TGTGCCACCAGTGACCGGGACTTTGAAGCTTTCTTT.

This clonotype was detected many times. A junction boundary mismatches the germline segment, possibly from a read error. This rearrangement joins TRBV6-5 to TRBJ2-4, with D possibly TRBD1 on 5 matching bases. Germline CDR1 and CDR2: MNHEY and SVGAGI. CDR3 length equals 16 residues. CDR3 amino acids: CASSYSYVTVTDIKYF. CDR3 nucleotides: TGTGCCAGCAGTTACTCATACGTGACGGTAACGGACATTAAGTACTTC.

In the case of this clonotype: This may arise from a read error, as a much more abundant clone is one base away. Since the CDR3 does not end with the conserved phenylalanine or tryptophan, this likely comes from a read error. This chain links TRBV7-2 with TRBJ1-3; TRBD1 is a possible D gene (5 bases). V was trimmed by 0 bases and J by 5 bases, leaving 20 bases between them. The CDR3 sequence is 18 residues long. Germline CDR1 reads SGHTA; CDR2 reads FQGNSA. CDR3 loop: CASSLAIRGEVSRNTIYL. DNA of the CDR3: TGTGCCAGCAGCTTAGCGATAAGAGGGGAAGTTTCACGAAACACCATATATTTG.

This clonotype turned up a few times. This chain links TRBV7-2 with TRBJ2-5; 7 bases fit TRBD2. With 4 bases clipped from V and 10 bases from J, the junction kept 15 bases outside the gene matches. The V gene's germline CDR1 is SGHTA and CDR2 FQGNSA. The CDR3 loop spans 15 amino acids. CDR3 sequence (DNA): TGTGCCAGCAGCTCCTCTTCTTTGCGGGAGAGCCGCCAGTACTTC. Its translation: CASSSSSLRESRQYF.

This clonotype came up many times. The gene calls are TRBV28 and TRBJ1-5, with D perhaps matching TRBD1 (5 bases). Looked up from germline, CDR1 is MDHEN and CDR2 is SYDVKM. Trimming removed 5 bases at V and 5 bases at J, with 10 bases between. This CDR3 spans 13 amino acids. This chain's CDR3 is CASSNQGDQPQHF. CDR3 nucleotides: TGTGCCAGCAGTAACCAGGGTGATCAGCCCCAGCATTTT.

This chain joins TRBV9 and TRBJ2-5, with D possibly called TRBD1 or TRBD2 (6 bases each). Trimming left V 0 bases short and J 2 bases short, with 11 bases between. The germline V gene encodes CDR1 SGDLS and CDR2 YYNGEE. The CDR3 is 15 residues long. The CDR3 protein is CASSVGGAPQETQYF. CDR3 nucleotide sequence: TGTGCCAGCAGCGTAGGGGGGGCCCCTCAAGAGACCCAGTACTTC.

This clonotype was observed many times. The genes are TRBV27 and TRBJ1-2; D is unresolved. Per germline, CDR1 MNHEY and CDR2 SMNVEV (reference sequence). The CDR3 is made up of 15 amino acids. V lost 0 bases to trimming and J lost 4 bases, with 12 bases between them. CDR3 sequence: CASSLSGLARYGYTF. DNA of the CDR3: TGTGCCAGCAGTTTATCGGGTTTGGCGCGCTATGGCTACACCTTC.

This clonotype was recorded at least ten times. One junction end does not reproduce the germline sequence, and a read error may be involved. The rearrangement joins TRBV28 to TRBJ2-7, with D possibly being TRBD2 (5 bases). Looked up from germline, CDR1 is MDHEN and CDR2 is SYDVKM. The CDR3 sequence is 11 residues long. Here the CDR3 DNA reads TGTGCCAGCACCGGCCCGGGGAAAATGGTGTTC. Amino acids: CASTGPGKMVF. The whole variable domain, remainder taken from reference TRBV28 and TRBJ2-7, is DVKVTQSSRYLVKRTGEKVFLECVQDMDHENMFWYRQDPGLGLRLIYFSYDVKMKEKGDIPEGYSVSREKKERFSLILESASTNQTSMYLCASTGPGKMVFGPGTRLTVT.

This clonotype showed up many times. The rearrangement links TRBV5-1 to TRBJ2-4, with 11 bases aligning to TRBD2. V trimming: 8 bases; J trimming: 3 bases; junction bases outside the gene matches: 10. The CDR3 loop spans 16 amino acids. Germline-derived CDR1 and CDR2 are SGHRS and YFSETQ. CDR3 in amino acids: CASSSLAGGGKNIQYF. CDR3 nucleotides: TGCGCCAGTTCCTCTCTAGCGGGAGGTGGCAAAAACATTCAGTACTTC. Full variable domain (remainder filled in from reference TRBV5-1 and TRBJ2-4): KAGVTQTPRYLIKTRGQQVTLSCSPISGHRSVSWYQQTPGQGLQFLFEYFSETQRNKGNFPGRFSGRQFSNSRSEMNVSTLELGDSALYLCASSSLAGGGKNIQYFGAGTRLSVL.

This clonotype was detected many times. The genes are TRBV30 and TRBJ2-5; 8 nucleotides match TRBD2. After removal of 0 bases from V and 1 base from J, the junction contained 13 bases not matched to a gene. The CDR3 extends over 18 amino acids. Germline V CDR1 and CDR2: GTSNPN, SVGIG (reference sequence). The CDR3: CAWSVAPGVSGTQETQYF. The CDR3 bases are TGTGCCTGGAGTGTAGCTCCAGGGGTTAGCGGGACCCAAGAGACCCAGTACTTC.

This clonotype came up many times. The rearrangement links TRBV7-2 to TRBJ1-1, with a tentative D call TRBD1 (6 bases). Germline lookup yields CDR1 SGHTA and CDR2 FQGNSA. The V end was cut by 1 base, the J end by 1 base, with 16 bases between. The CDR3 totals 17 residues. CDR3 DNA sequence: TGTGCCAGCAGCTTAGGGCAGGGGTACAATCCGAACACTGAAGCTTTCTTT. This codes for CASSLGQGYNPNTEAFF.

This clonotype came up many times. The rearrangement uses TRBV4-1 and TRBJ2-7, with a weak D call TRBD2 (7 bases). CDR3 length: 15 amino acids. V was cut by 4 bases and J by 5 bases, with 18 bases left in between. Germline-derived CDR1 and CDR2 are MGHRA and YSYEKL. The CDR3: CASSPGVGGRNEQYF. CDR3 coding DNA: TGCGCCAGCAGCCCAGGGGTCGGGGGGAGAAACGAGCAGTACTTC.

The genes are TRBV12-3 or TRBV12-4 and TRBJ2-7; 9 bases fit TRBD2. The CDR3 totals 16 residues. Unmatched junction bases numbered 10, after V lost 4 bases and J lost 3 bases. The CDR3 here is CASSSVGASGNYEQYF. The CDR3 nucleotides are TGTGCCAGCAGTTCCGTCGGGGCTAGCGGGAACTACGAGCAGTACTTC.

CDR3 sequence reads: CSALDSQGYTEAFF. The CDR3 DNA reads TGCAGTGCCCTAGACTCGCAGGGTTACACTGAAGCTTTCTTT. The chain employs TRBV20-1 and TRBJ1-1, with D tentatively TRBD1 (5 bases). Germline-derived CDR1 and CDR2 are DFQATT and SNEGSKA (reference sequence). V was pared by 6 bases and J by 3 bases, with 17 bases between. The CDR3 runs to 14 residues.

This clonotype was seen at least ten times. The CDR3 region is CASSRTRGGRATGANVLTF. For the CDR3, the DNA is TGTGCCAGCAGCCGCACAAGGGGCGGGAGGGCCACTGGGGCCAACGTCCTGACTTTC. This sequence joins TRBV7-2 and TRBJ2-6, with 9 bases identical to TRBD2. J gave up 2 bases and V 5 bases, and 13 bases lay outside the gene matches. CDR3 length: 19 amino acids. Germline V gene sequence: CDR1 SGHTA, CDR2 FQGNSA.

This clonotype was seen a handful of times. The CDR3 coding sequence is TGCGCCAGCAGGGGGTTCGCGGGAGTTTACGAGCAGTACTTC. Translating it yields CASRGFAGVYEQYF. J is TRBJ2-7 and V is TRBV5-1, with 7 bases lining up with TRBD2. Trimming removed 5 bases from V and 4 bases from J; junction bases left unmatched: 9. The CDR3 loop spans 14 amino acids. Per germline, CDR1 SGHRS and CDR2 YFSETQ.

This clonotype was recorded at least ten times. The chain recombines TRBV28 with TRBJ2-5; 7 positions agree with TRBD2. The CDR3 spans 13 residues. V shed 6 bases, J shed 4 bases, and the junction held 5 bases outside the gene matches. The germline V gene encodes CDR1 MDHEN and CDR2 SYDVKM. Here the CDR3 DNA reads TGTGCCAGCAGGTGGGGGGGGAGAGAGACCCAGTACTTC. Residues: CASRWGGRETQYF.

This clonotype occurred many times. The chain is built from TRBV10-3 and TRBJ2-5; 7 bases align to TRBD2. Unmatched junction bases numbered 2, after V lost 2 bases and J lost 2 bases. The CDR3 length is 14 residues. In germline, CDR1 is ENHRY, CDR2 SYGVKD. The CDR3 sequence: CAISERAGQETQYF. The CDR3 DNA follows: TGTGCCATCAGTGAGCGAGCGGGACAAGAGACCCAGTACTTC.